This T cell receptor beta chain originates from a study of T cell repertoires in cytomegalovirus infection. Study as a whole: CMV infection together with matching HLA type was indicated by public TCR beta signatures.

Findings of the study overall: There were HLA-C-restricted CMV-specific TCR beta clonotypes dominating the ex vivo response. Carriers of CMV plus the relevant HLA were identified by cumulative public TCR beta family frequency.

As for this clonotype: Its specificity is not known.

There are 14 residues in the CDR3. The germline V and J ends were trimmed by 5 bases and 8 bases, with 13 bases remaining between them. Looked up from germline, CDR1 is SEHNR and CDR2 is FQNEAQ (reference sequence). Each CDR3 protein gets one entry after TCRdb re-called the reads with MiXCR. The profile covers roughly 730,000 distinct CDR3 sequences, with 33% appearing a single time and over 15% taken by the ten largest. This sequence originates from a human donor in good health (CMV status not recorded). Some clones in this sample may be carry-over from other donors' samples. The chain has TRBV7-9 and TRBJ1-6, with D tentatively TRBD1 (6 bases). This specimen consisted of cultured PBMCs, obtained from culture after CMV antigen stimulation. This chain's CDR3 is CASSTGGAYSPLHF. The DNA for the CDR3 is TGTGCCAGCAGCACGGGGGGCGCGTATTCACCCCTCCACTTT.